This T cell receptor (beta chain) was identified in a study of neurological immune-mediated disorders (dated by TCRdb to the late 2010s). Regarding the study in general: Of the approximately 34 multiple sclerosis patients, 31 had relapsing-remitting MS and 3 had secondary progressive MS. Peripheral blood TCR-beta repertoires from patients with HTLV-I-associated myelopathy (HAM/TSP), patients with multiple sclerosis, and healthy controls were compared in the study using UMI-based sequencing. The cohort comprised about 68 subjects: approximately 15 HAM/TSP patients, 34 multiple sclerosis patients and about 20 healthy controls. Alongside PBMC samples, the set of more than 80 TCR-beta libraries contained longitudinal samples, technical triplicates, and paired CD4+ and CD8+ T-cell subsets that had been sorted.

Paper-wide results and their limitations: The MS cluster showed no association with clinical or MRI features, and the authors stated that larger cohorts are needed. In a phylogenetic analysis, the repertoires of 18 out of 34 MS patients fell into a single cluster of related CDR3 sequences, pointing to a possible signature at the repertoire level. TCR clonal expansion was highest in HAM/TSP patients and lowest in MS patients, with MS patients falling below even healthy controls. Across subjects, expanded clones never shared an identical CDR3 amino acid sequence, which suggests that the TCR-beta repertoires in every group were private.

Libraries from unsorted PBMCs were made from 2 million PBMCs kept in RNAlater at -80 degrees C until RNA extraction. The multiple sclerosis patients were enrolled in a US clinical protocol that used magnetic resonance imaging to evaluate disease progression. Peripheral blood was subjected to Ficoll-Hypaque density gradient centrifugation to isolate PBMCs, which were then cryopreserved in liquid nitrogen. The CDR3 spans 15 residues, from the cysteine through the phenylalanine. The read is trimmed to its CDR3 DNA, 45 bases read in frame from base 1. The germline V gene gives CDR1 as SGHRS and CDR2 as YFSETQ. Germline trimming amounts to 0 bases on V and 0 bases on J, with 1 as the count of junction bases outside the gene matches. cDNA synthesis used template-switch 5'RACE with a primer carrying a 10-nucleotide random unique molecular identifier tagging each TCR transcript. Every sequencing run yielded over 180 million TCR-beta sequences covering 15-18 subjects. The RNeasy kit was used to extract total RNA. The KAPA Real-time Library Amplification kit was used to amplify TCR-beta VDJ regions with primers targeting the TCR constant region and the 5'RACE anchor. A first PCR added sample indexes and Illumina adaptors, and a second PCR then raised library yield. After purification with Ampure beads, the TCR product of roughly 650 bp was size-selected on a 2% E-gel SizeSelection system. Before pooling, library quality was checked on a Bioanalyzer, concentration was measured with Qubit, and libraries were quantified with the Kapa Library Quantification kit. Paired-end 2 x 150 bp sequencing of the libraries was performed on an Illumina HiSeq 2500. To increase sequence diversity, about 23-30% phiX was spiked into each library pool. The paper's processing steps were these. Quality-filtered reads were processed with the UMI-based MiGEC pipeline, and over 90% of raw TCR sequences were removed by the MiGEC pipeline during error correction. VDJ genes were aligned to IMGT germline references, and clonotypes were defined by unique CDR3 amino acid sequence plus V-J genes. Clonal expansion, Shannon diversity, and CDR3 relatedness (CalcPairwiseDistances, ClusterSamples) were evaluated with VDJtools, and phylogenetic trees were built with CLCbio workbench. Expanded clones were defined as having at least 8 unique UMIs, based on coefficient-of-variation modelling across technical triplicates. In TCRdb, the public reads were trimmed at Q25 with fastp and aligned with MiXCR, with productive beta chains retained. Rows with one shared CDR3 protein collapse into an entry with the most common genes and DNA. Here the V and J calls rest on TCRdb's processing, not on the authors' analysis. This sample has tens of thousands of distinct CDR3 sequences in its table, and 2.5% of those were observed once. Together, the top ten hold about 2.4% of the sample.

This clonotype was found many times. The specificity of this receptor is unknown. No qualities accompany the bases; no much larger clone lies one base away. In this chain, TRBV5-1 is recombined with TRBJ2-3; 7 junctional bases match TRBD2. The sequence came from a man aged 50-59 years with multiple sclerosis. Sequencing was done on a sample of PBMCs. The CDR3 corresponds to CASSLGLASTDTQYF. The DNA sequence follows: TGCGCCAGCAGCTTGGGACTAGCTAGCACAGATACGCAGTATTTT.